This is a list of T cell receptor beta chains from one sample in a study of response to subunit inactivated influenza vaccine. TCRdb itself ran the RT-PCR reads through MiXCR, one entry per CDR3 protein. The table shows 800,000 or so distinct CDR3 sequences, with 21% occurring only once. This specimen was PBMCs from blood, taken 5 to 6 days after vaccination. The source of these receptors is a man aged 50-59 years who received an inactivated influenza vaccine. CDR3s include the opening cysteine and the closing phenylalanine or tryptophan. The order of the fields is clone size, J gene, D gene, V gene, CDR3 protein, CDR3 DNA. D genes are given only for firm matches. Some rows have no size entry. The others give once, few or many, or a class for an expanded clone.

clone_size: many
j_call: TRBJ2-3
d_call: TRBD2
v_call: TRBV6-1
cdr3_aa: CASRSRGGTDTQYF
cdr3_nt: TGTGCCAGCCGGAGCCGGGGGGGAACAGATACGCAGTATTTT

clone_size: -
j_call: TRBJ2-7
d_call: -
v_call: TRBV19
cdr3_aa: CASSTRPGGEQYF
cdr3_nt: TGTGCCAGTAGTACCCGGCCTGGAGGGGAGCAGTACTTC

clone_size: -
j_call: TRBJ2-1
d_call: TRBD2
v_call: TRBV2
cdr3_aa: CASSVRLAGFNEQFF
cdr3_nt: TGTGCCAGCAGTGTGCGGCTAGCGGGGTTCAATGAGCAGTTCTTC

clone_size: few
j_call: TRBJ2-3
d_call: -
v_call: TRBV4-2
cdr3_aa: CASSQEVGGDTQYF
cdr3_nt: TGTGCCAGCAGCCAAGAGGTAGGGGGAGATACGCAGTATTTT

clone_size: -
j_call: TRBJ2-1
d_call: TRBD2
v_call: TRBV12-3/TRBV12-4
cdr3_aa: CASSLILAGDNEQFF
cdr3_nt: TGTGCCAGCAGTTTAATCTTAGCGGGAGACAATGAGCAGTTCTTC

clone_size: -
j_call: TRBJ2-1
d_call: TRBD2
v_call: TRBV20-1
cdr3_aa: CSENPAGGPYNEQFF
cdr3_nt: TGCAGTGAGAACCCAGCGGGAGGGCCGTACAATGAGCAGTTCTTC

clone_size: -
j_call: TRBJ2-7
d_call: -
v_call: TRBV11-3
cdr3_aa: CASQYEQYF
cdr3_nt: TGTGCCAGCCAGTACGAGCAGTACTTC

clone_size: -
j_call: TRBJ2-7
d_call: TRBD2
v_call: TRBV28
cdr3_aa: CASSLWGRAHEQYF
cdr3_nt: TGTGCCAGCAGTTTATGGGGGAGGGCCCACGAGCAGTACTTC

clone_size: few
j_call: TRBJ2-5
d_call: -
v_call: TRBV13
cdr3_aa: CASSLEMSLGTQETQYF
cdr3_nt: TGTGCCAGCAGCTTAGAAATGAGTCTGGGTACTCAAGAGACCCAGTACTTC

clone_size: -
j_call: TRBJ1-5
d_call: TRBD1
v_call: TRBV7-2
cdr3_aa: CASSSDRGLNQPQHF
cdr3_nt: TGTGCCAGCAGCTCGGACAGGGGTTTGAATCAGCCCCAGCATTTT

clone_size: many
j_call: TRBJ2-3
d_call: TRBD2
v_call: TRBV7-2
cdr3_aa: CASSQASGGTDTQYF
cdr3_nt: TGTGCCAGCAGTCAGGCTAGCGGGGGCACAGATACGCAGTATTTT

clone_size: few
j_call: TRBJ2-5
d_call: -
v_call: TRBV20-1
cdr3_aa: CSARDATRLETQYF
cdr3_nt: TGCAGTGCTAGAGATGCGACTAGGCTGGAGACCCAGTACTTC

clone_size: -
j_call: TRBJ2-1
d_call: TRBD1
v_call: TRBV9
cdr3_aa: CASSGLTGTVDEQFF
cdr3_nt: TGTGCCAGCAGCGGCTTGACCGGGACAGTCGATGAGCAGTTCTTC

clone_size: -
j_call: TRBJ2-7
d_call: TRBD2
v_call: TRBV5-1
cdr3_aa: CPSSLRTSGRALSYEQYF
cdr3_nt: TGCCCCAGCAGCTTGCGGACTAGCGGGAGGGCCCTTTCCTACGAGCAGTACTTC

clone_size: few
j_call: TRBJ1-1
d_call: -
v_call: TRBV18
cdr3_aa: CASSPSPSNTEAFF
cdr3_nt: TGTGCCAGCTCACCATCCCCATCGAACACTGAAGCTTTCTTT

clone_size: few
j_call: TRBJ2-1
d_call: TRBD1
v_call: TRBV4-3
cdr3_aa: CASSPTDRVSYNEQFF
cdr3_nt: TGCGCCAGCAGCCCTACTGACAGGGTATCCTACAATGAGCAGTTCTTC

clone_size: few
j_call: TRBJ2-1
d_call: -
v_call: TRBV7-9
cdr3_aa: CASALVLGLTYNEQFF
cdr3_nt: TGTGCCAGCGCTCTAGTGTTGGGACTTACCTACAATGAGCAGTTCTTC

clone_size: few
j_call: TRBJ2-7
d_call: TRBD2
v_call: TRBV12-3/TRBV12-4
cdr3_aa: CASSLARLAIPYEQYF
cdr3_nt: TGTGCCAGCAGTTTAGCGCGACTAGCGATACCCTACGAGCAGTACTTC

clone_size: many
j_call: TRBJ1-5
d_call: -
v_call: TRBV6-2/TRBV6-3
cdr3_aa: CASSNPGTLGPQHF
cdr3_nt: TGTGCCAGCAGTAACCCCGGGACCCTGGGGCCCCAGCATTTT

clone_size: -
j_call: TRBJ2-2
d_call: -
v_call: TRBV7-9
cdr3_aa: CASIHTGELFF
cdr3_nt: TGTGCCAGCATCCACACCGGGGAGCTGTTTTTT

clone_size: -
j_call: TRBJ2-3
d_call: -
v_call: TRBV27
cdr3_aa: CASSFEGARGHTDTQYF
cdr3_nt: TGTGCCAGCAGTTTTGAAGGGGCGCGAGGGCACACAGATACGCAGTATTTT

clone_size: few
j_call: TRBJ2-1
d_call: TRBD2
v_call: TRBV24-1
cdr3_aa: CATSDLAGGPEFF
cdr3_nt: TGTGCCACCAGTGATTTAGCGGGAGGGCCAGAGTTCTTC

clone_size: few
j_call: TRBJ2-2
d_call: -
v_call: TRBV7-9
cdr3_aa: CASSTGPLNTGELFF
cdr3_nt: TGTGCCAGCAGCACGGGACCACTAAACACCGGGGAGCTGTTTTTT

clone_size: -
j_call: TRBJ2-7
d_call: TRBD1
v_call: TRBV7-9
cdr3_aa: CASSAGTVSEQYF
cdr3_nt: TGTGCCAGCAGCGCCGGGACAGTAAGCGAGCAGTACTTC

clone_size: -
j_call: TRBJ2-7
d_call: TRBD2
v_call: TRBV6-1
cdr3_aa: CASRPTSGSLYEQYF
cdr3_nt: TGTGCCAGCAGACCGACTAGCGGGAGCCTCTACGAGCAGTACTTC

clone_size: -
j_call: TRBJ2-5
d_call: -
v_call: TRBV30
cdr3_aa: CAWSVRDTGTQYF
cdr3_nt: TGTGCCTGGAGTGTAAGGGATACAGGGACCCAGTACTTC

clone_size: -
j_call: TRBJ2-5
d_call: TRBD1
v_call: TRBV10-3
cdr3_aa: CAMREDRAFGTQYF
cdr3_nt: TGTGCCATGAGGGAAGACAGGGCTTTTGGGACCCAGTACTTC

clone_size: -
j_call: TRBJ2-7
d_call: -
v_call: TRBV27
cdr3_aa: CASPNRDLFYEQYF
cdr3_nt: TGTGCCAGCCCAAACAGGGACCTCTTCTACGAGCAGTACTTC

clone_size: -
j_call: TRBJ2-1
d_call: -
v_call: TRBV5-1
cdr3_aa: CASSHRDRGPNYNEQFF
cdr3_nt: TGCGCCAGCAGCCATAGGGACCGCGGACCAAACTACAATGAGCAGTTCTTC